The 17 T cell receptor beta chains below all came from one sample that was sequenced in a study of T cell repertoires in cytomegalovirus infection. TCRdb used MiXCR to reprocess the reads, holding one entry per CDR3 protein. The sample includes approximately 300,000 distinct CDR3 sequences, 25% to 30% of them seen just once. Their target antigens are unknown. The specimen was cultured PBMCs, collected from culture after CMV antigen stimulation. These receptors came from a human donor in good health (CMV status not recorded). Some clones in this sample may be carry-over from other donors' samples.

This chain connects TRBV28 to TRBJ2-3, with 13 bases aligning to TRBD2. In germline, CDR1 is MDHEN, CDR2 SYDVKM. The CDR3 has 17 amino acids. V was clipped by 4 bases and J by 1 base; unmatched bases: 5. The CDR3 DNA reads TGTGCCAGCAGTTCAGGGACTAGCGGGAAAGGCACAGATACGCAGTATTTT. It translates to CASSSGTSGKGTDTQYF.

V gene TRBV12-3 or TRBV12-4 combines with J gene TRBJ1-4, with D perhaps matching TRBD1 (6 bases). V was pared by 5 bases and J by 5 bases, with 21 bases between. This CDR3 is built from 17 residues. CDR3 DNA: TGTGCCAGCAGTCCTCTATCAGGGGCAGGGGAAAATGAAAAACTGTTTTTT. Encoded protein: CASSPLSGAGENEKLFF.

This rearrangement joins TRBV6-5 to TRBJ1-2, with TRBD1 matching over 8 bases. Germline CDR1 reads MNHEY; CDR2 reads SVGAGI. CDR3 size: 17 residues. The V and J ends lost 6 bases and 3 bases, in that order; junction bases with no gene match: 15. Written as DNA, the CDR3 is TGTGCCAGCAGACAGGGGGTGCTTTCCAAACACCACTATGGCTACACCTTC. This sequence encodes CASRQGVLSKHHYGYTF.

This clonotype occurred a few times. The chain has TRBV6-1 and TRBJ2-7; possibly TRBD2 for D (6 bases). The length of the CDR3 is 15 residues. The V gene's germline CDR1 is MNHNS and CDR2 SASEGT. V lost 6 bases, J lost 1 base, and 16 bases lay in between. The DNA of the CDR3 is TGTGCCAGCAGATTTCAGCCGGGGGTATCCTACGAGCAGTACTTC. Protein sequence: CASRFQPGVSYEQYF.

The chain couples TRBV5-1 to TRBJ2-3; TRBD2 matches at 15 bases. The V and J ends lost 3 bases and 4 bases, in that order; junction bases with no gene match: 6. CDR3 length: 17 residues. Germline V gives CDR1 SGHRS, CDR2 YFSETQ. As DNA, the CDR3 is TGCGCCAGCAGCTACGGGACTAGCGGGGGGACCCCAGATACGCAGTATTTT. Protein: CASSYGTSGGTPDTQYF.

In its sample, this clonotype was seen many times. The genes are TRBV7-2 and TRBJ1-1; TRBD1 aligns across 9 bases. V shed 5 bases, J shed 11 bases, and the junction held 12 bases outside the gene matches. The germline V gene has CDR1 SGHTA and CDR2 FQGNSA. The CDR3 loop spans 14 amino acids. CDR3 bases: TGTGCCAGCAGCCCAGGGGGACAGGGAATTGCGGCTTTCTTT. It encodes CASSPGGQGIAAFF.

For the CDR3, the DNA is TGTGCCAGTAGTATGCACAGGGGCAGCACAGATACGCAGTATTTT. Its protein is CASSMHRGSTDTQYF. The rearrangement joins TRBV19 to TRBJ2-3, with 7 bases that match TRBD1. Germline loops: CDR1 LNHDA, CDR2 SQIVND (reference sequence). J gave up 0 bases and V 3 bases, and 3 bases lay outside the gene matches. The CDR3 sequence is 15 residues long.

The genes are TRBV12-3 or TRBV12-4 and TRBJ2-1, with TRBD2 matching over 9 bases. The V and J ends lost 3 bases and 0 bases, in that order; junction bases with no gene match: 3. The CDR3 has 16 amino acids. The CDR3 nucleotides read TGTGCCAGCAGTTTGACTAGCGGAAACTCCTACAATGAGCAGTTCTTC. It encodes CASSLTSGNSYNEQFF.

This clonotype appeared a few times. V gene TRBV7-2 combines with J gene TRBJ2-1, with 8 bases identical to TRBD2. The CDR3 is 12 amino acids. Looked up from germline, CDR1 is SGHTA and CDR2 is FQGNSA. With 4 bases clipped from V and 9 bases from J, the junction kept 2 bases outside the gene matches. CDR3 amino acids: CASSYLAGEQFF. The CDR3 region has the DNA TGTGCCAGCAGCTACCTAGCGGGTGAGCAGTTCTTC.

In this sample, this clonotype turned up a few times. The CDR3 loop reads CAIKPDSPFLQETQYF. CDR3 DNA: TGTGCCATCAAGCCCGACAGCCCGTTCCTCCAAGAGACCCAGTACTTC. V and J are TRBV10-3 and TRBJ2-5; the D gene is possibly TRBD1 (5 bases). Germline V gene lookup returns CDR1 ENHRY and CDR2 SYGVKD. V gave up 7 bases and J gave up 1 base, with 19 bases separating them. There are 16 residues in the CDR3.

This clonotype was observed many times. This chain uses TRBV7-2 with TRBJ2-7, with TRBD2 matching over 9 bases. This CDR3 spans 16 amino acids. V was clipped by 4 bases and J by 6 bases; unmatched bases: 13. Germline V lookup: CDR1 SGHTA, CDR2 FQGNSA. CDR3 region: CASSSTQGLARLEQYF. The CDR3 region has the DNA TGTGCCAGCAGCTCGACCCAGGGACTAGCCCGTCTCGAGCAGTACTTC. Filled out from reference TRBV7-2 and TRBJ2-7, the complete variable domain reads GAGVSQSPSNKVTEKGKDVELRCDPISGHTALYWYRQSLGQGLEFLIYFQGNSAPDKSGLPSDRFSAERTGGSVSTLTIQRTQQEDSAVYLCASSSTQGLARLEQYFGPGTRLTVT.

This clonotype was counted a few times. The chain joins TRBV28 to TRBJ2-5, with D possibly being TRBD2 (8 bases). Looked up from germline, CDR1 is MDHEN and CDR2 is SYDVKM. The CDR3 sequence is 14 residues long. Trimming took 7 bases from V and 4 from J, leaving 16 bases between them. The CDR3 DNA reads TGTGCCAGCAAGGGGGCCGGGGGGGTAGAGACCCAGTACTTC. As protein: CASKGAGGVETQYF.

The gene calls are TRBV20-1 and TRBJ2-1; D gene uncertain. The V and J ends lost 2 bases and 0 bases respectively, with 14 bases between them. The CDR3 length is 16 residues. Germline CDR1 reads DFQATT; CDR2 reads SNEGSKA (reference sequence). DNA of the CDR3: TGCAGTGCTAGAAGACGTAGCCTTAGCTCCTACAATGAGCAGTTCTTC. Translated: CSARRRSLSSYNEQFF.

This clonotype was seen once. The V gene is TRBV11-2, the J gene TRBJ2-1, with 12 bases matching TRBD2. In germline, CDR1 is SGHAT, CDR2 FQNNGV. The V gene end was trimmed by 5 bases and the J gene end by 9 bases; junction bases not matched to a gene: 11. CDR3 length: 16 amino acids. The CDR3 region is CASSPGLAGGHGEQFF. The CDR3 region has the DNA TGTGCCAGCAGCCCGGGGCTAGCGGGGGGGCATGGTGAGCAGTTCTTC.

This clonotype was seen more than once but under ten times. J is TRBJ2-1 and V is TRBV5-5; 13 bases are a match to TRBD2. The CDR3 is 20 amino acids. The V segment lost 4 bases and the J segment 7 bases; nucleotides outside the gene matches: 20. CDR1 SGHKS and CDR2 YYEKEE come from the germline V gene (reference sequence). Here the CDR3 reads CASSVATSGRALQGANEQFF. DNA of the CDR3: TGTGCCAGCAGCGTGGCTACTAGCGGGAGGGCCCTTCAGGGTGCTAATGAGCAGTTCTTC.

The chain uses TRBV29-1 and TRBJ2-7; 9 positions match TRBD2. Unmatched junction bases numbered 5, after V lost 7 bases and J lost 7 bases. Germline CDR1 SQVTM, CDR2 ANQGSEA. The CDR3 length is 11 residues. The CDR3 protein is CSGGTSLEQYF. CDR3 in DNA: TGCAGCGGCGGGACTAGCTTGGAGCAGTACTTC.

This clonotype was counted only a few times. The chain recombines TRBV19 with TRBJ1-2; TRBD1 aligns across 8 bases. The CDR3 has 18 residues. The germline CDR1 and CDR2 sequences are LNHDA and SQIVND (reference sequence). V was clipped by 0 bases and J by 4 bases; unmatched bases: 13. The CDR3: CASSIEWDRSHPTYGYTF. Written as DNA, the CDR3 is TGTGCCAGTAGTATAGAGTGGGACAGGAGTCACCCTACCTATGGCTACACCTTC.